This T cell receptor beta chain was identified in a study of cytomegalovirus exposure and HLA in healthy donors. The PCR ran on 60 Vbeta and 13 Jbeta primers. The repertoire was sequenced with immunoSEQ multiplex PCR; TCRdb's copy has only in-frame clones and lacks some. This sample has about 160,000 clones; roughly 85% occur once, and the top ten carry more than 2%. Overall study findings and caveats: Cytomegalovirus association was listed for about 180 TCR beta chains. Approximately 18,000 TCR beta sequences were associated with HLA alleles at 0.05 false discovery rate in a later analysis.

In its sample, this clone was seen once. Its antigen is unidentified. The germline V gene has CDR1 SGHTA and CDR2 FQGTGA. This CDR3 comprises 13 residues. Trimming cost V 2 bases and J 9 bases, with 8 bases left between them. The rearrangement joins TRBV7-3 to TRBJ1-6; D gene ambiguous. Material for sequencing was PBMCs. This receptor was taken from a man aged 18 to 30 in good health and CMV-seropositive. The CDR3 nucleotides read TGTGCCAGCAGCTTAGCCGGCGGTTCACCCCTCCACTTT. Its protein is CASSLAGGSPLHF.